This T cell receptor (beta chain) is from a study of T cells in Graves' hyperthyroidism and ophthalmopathy. Study-wide results and limits: In blood, most of the thyroid clonotypes expanded above 0.001 were also present.

Diagnoses were made from clinical symptoms, serum measures (thyroxine and TRAb), thyroid ultrasound and orbital computed tomography. Fresh 10 ml peripheral blood yielded PBMCs. This clonotype was recorded many times. Antigen: not known. J gave up 3 bases and V 1 base, and 10 bases lay outside the gene matches. Germline CDR1 reads LGHNA; CDR2 reads YNFKEQ. The CDR3 has 17 residues. Amplification of TCR beta CDR3 regions used RNA as the template. The HTBI primer set was used in a first-round RT-PCR of the TCR CDR3. One entry per CDR3 protein, called by TCRdb with MiXCR from the multiplex PCR reads. The table has around 250,000 distinct CDR3 sequences, around 26% seen once.

The origin of this receptor is a woman aged 40 to 49 with Graves' ophthalmopathy. V usage is TRBV4-2 and J usage is TRBJ2-5; 8 bases align to TRBD2. The specimen sequenced was blood. CDR3 region: CASSQAGTSAREETQYF. As DNA, the CDR3 is TGTGCCAGCAGCCAAGCTGGGACTAGTGCTAGGGAAGAGACCCAGTACTTC.